Listed below are T cell receptor beta chains from one sample, sequenced in a study of blood T cell repertoires in COVID-19. Only in-frame clones appear in the TCRdb table, and some are missing; sequencing was by immunoSEQ multiplex PCR. Here the sample spans tens of thousands of clones, almost 90% being singletons. What was sequenced was peripheral blood. The source of these receptors is a woman of 80 years or more with active or convalescent COVID-19. Each CDR3 is given without its conserved first and last residue.

V	J	CDR3
TRBV12-5	TRBJ1-6	ASGLVYGPRGSPLH
TRBV12-5	TRBJ1-2	ASGPEGNYGYT
TRBV5-5	TRBJ1-1	ASSLPQLNTEAF
TRBV9	TRBJ1-5	ASSPGVSNQPQH
TRBV7-7	TRBJ2-1	ASSPLGRGGYNEQF
TRBV29-1	TRBJ2-1	SACTGTSGGYNEQF
TRBV5-1	TRBJ1-3	ASSLEPQTILSGNTIY
TRBV12-5	TRBJ1-1	ASGLVLGTGMNTEAF
TRBV18	TRBJ1-2	ASSEDSNYGYT
TRBV7-2	TRBJ2-5	ASSPPGDPFQETQY
TRBV2	TRBJ2-3	ASSSTGGDTQY
TRBV4-3	TRBJ2-7	ASSQGVSGGPYEQY
TRBV5-1	TRBJ2-7	ASSLGRQDLYEQY
TRBV12-3/TRBV12-4	TRBJ1-2	ASSLADSGYT
TRBV6-1	TRBJ1-5	ASSEVGGGNQPQH
TRBV3-1/TRBV3-2	TRBJ1-2	ASSEGKGGCGYT
TRBV3-1/TRBV3-2	TRBJ1-3	ASSPEARNTIY
TRBV19	TRBJ2-7	ASSIRHGSYVKQY
TRBV5-6	TRBJ1-6	ASSSGQAIYNSPLH
TRBV10-1	TRBJ2-5	ASSDDASGNRETQY
TRBV11-3	TRBJ2-7	ASSALPGQPNYEQY
TRBV6-2/TRBV6-3	TRBJ1-1	ASSYTWGRNTEAF
TRBV6-5	TRBJ2-7	ASTHRQGSYEQY
TRBV7-2	TRBJ2-1	ASSVLAGGSGYNEQF
TRBV9	TRBJ1-2	ASSVVGGPNYGYT
TRBV4-1	TRBJ1-1	ASSRQGIDTEAF
TRBV19	TRBJ1-3	ASRPDRGSGNTIY
TRBV9	TRBJ2-1	ASSASLGGPPNEQF
TRBV6-1	TRBJ2-7	ASSEVGTGNYEQY
TRBV5-1	TRBJ2-1	ASSLDPDNEQF
TRBV5-1	TRBJ2-5	ASSLLAAPSGDETQY
TRBV5-1	TRBJ2-7	ASSSLSNEQY
TRBV3-1/TRBV3-2	TRBJ1-2	ASSQAGLDGYT
TRBV2	TRBJ2-3	ASSGTGGGTDTQY
TRBV15	TRBJ2-3	ATSRGGTGPPTTDTQY
TRBV6-5	TRBJ1-6	ANTQGYNSPLH
TRBV6-2/TRBV6-3	TRBJ2-3	ASSGSRRASTDTQY
TRBV7-9	TRBJ2-3	ASSTRDRDPDTQY
TRBV6-5	TRBJ1-2	ASSRQRSYGYT
TRBV7-2	TRBJ1-4	ASSPDRQDNEKLF
TRBV2	TRBJ1-5	ASRAGTGNQPQH
TRBV18	TRBJ2-7	ASSPYLTGTYEQY
TRBV7-2	TRBJ1-2	ASSSRGMLGYT
TRBV5-4	TRBJ2-7	ASSLTGNDYEQY
TRBV13	TRBJ2-6	ASSPSGANVLT
TRBV18	TRBJ1-4	ASAGGPSSGNEKLF
TRBV5-6	TRBJ1-2	ASSLEGYGYT
TRBV7-2	TRBJ2-5	ASSSQETQY
TRBV11-2	TRBJ1-2	ASSLESGAYYGYT
TRBV12-3/TRBV12-4	TRBJ1-2	ASRPGGNYGYT
TRBV20-1	TRBJ1-5	SASGGGGNQPQH
TRBV5-5	TRBJ2-1	ASSLTSGSTGEQF
TRBV7-2	TRBJ1-2	ASSIDRGGGYT
TRBV25-1	TRBJ1-3	ASSDDRSSGNTIY
TRBV28	TRBJ1-3	ASVKQGPSGNTIY
TRBV5-4	TRBJ1-1	ASSETGRKRGEAF
TRBV18	TRBJ2-7	ASSLLDSSYEQY
TRBV6-5	TRBJ2-7	ASTGRGAVEY
TRBV14	TRBJ1-2	ASRHETGLGRIGKGYT